This T cell receptor (beta chain) was identified in a study of blood T cell repertoires in COVID-19. Study information: Acute and convalescent COVID-19 specimens originated in the United States, Italy and Spain. The cDNA or gDNA used as material had been derived from T cells, B-cell-depleted T cells, or PBMCs.

V was cut by 5 bases and J by 6 bases, with 12 bases left in between. This CDR3 has 13 amino acids. Germline CDR1 KGHDR, CDR2 SFDVKD. Original analysis: Scientists estimated how many nucleated cells there were by amplifying reference gene primers. The method was immunoSEQ multiplex PCR; TCRdb's version includes in-frame clones alone and lacks a portion of them. The D gene and trimming were derived from the DNA, and the V and J assignments and clone size from that table. The repertoire has roughly 100,000 clones, around 93% of them found once; the top ten carry roughly 17%. Sequenced input: peripheral blood. The chain carries TRBV24-1 and TRBJ1-2; no reliable D call. The clonotype comes from a man aged 45-60 years with acute or convalescent COVID-19. The CDR3 DNA reads TGTGCCACCAGTGGAGGCAGGAGGGATGGCTACACCTTC. Translated, it gives CATSGGRRDGYTF.